The source of this T cell receptor (beta chain) is a study of T cells in localized non-small cell lung cancer. Profiling relied on immunoSEQ multiplex PCR, and the TCRdb table lists in-frame clones only, not all of them. The sample yields 15,000 or so clones, 83% seen once. V was clipped by 3 bases and J by 5 bases, with 13 bases between them. CDR3 length: 14 amino acids. Germline CDR1 and CDR2: ENHRY and SYGVKD. This sequence originates from a male donor at least 60 years old with stage III lung adenocarcinoma. The chain combines TRBV10-3 with TRBJ1-2; no reliable D call. This specimen consisted of peripheral blood, obtained before any cancer treatment. CDR3 nucleotide sequence: TGTGCCATCAGTGACTTCGGGAAGCTTTATGGCTACACCTTC. This translates into CAISDFGKLYGYTF.